A selection of T cell receptor beta chains follows, all from one sample in a study of blood T cell repertoires in COVID-19. Sequencing used immunoSEQ multiplex PCR; TCRdb keeps in-frame clones, though not all of them. Here the sample spans fewer than 250,000 clones, more than 75% being singletons. Sequencing input: peripheral blood. The receptors stem from a man between 60 and 75 years old with acute or convalescent COVID-19. CDR3s include the opening cysteine and the closing phenylalanine or tryptophan. The D gene is left open where the match is weak. Only some rows state a clone size, as once, few, many or a class for expanded clones.

D gene	clone size	CDR3 length	V gene	J gene	CDR3 protein	CDR3 DNA
TRBD1	NA	17	TRBV27	TRBJ2-7	CASSLNPTGGSSYEQYF	TGTGCCAGCAGTTTAAATCCGACAGGGGGGAGCTCCTACGAGCAGTACTTC
NA	NA	13	TRBV30	TRBJ2-5	CAWAQGLGETQYF	TGTGCCTGGGCGCAGGGGTTGGGGGAGACCCAGTACTTC
TRBD1	once	19	TRBV4-1	TRBJ1-4	CASSQDRQGAFATNEKLFF	TGCGCCAGCAGCCAAGATCGACAGGGGGCCTTCGCAACTAATGAAAAACTGTTTTTT
NA	once	12	TRBV27	TRBJ2-7	CASSSGGMEQYF	TGTGCCAGCAGTTCCGGGGGAATGGAGCAGTACTTC
TRBD1	NA	13	TRBV12-3/TRBV12-4	TRBJ1-2	CASSDDRGRGYTF	TGTGCCAGCAGCGACGACAGGGGGAGAGGCTACACCTTC
TRBD1	few	15	TRBV6-6	TRBJ1-5	CASSFHPDRNQPQHF	TGTGCCAGCAGTTTCCACCCGGACAGGAATCAGCCCCAGCATTTT
NA	NA	12	TRBV18	TRBJ2-3	CASSPSTDTQYF	TGTGCCAGCTCACCTTCAACTGATACGCAGTATTTT
TRBD1	NA	16	TRBV11-2	TRBJ2-3	CASSPPGRGTTDTQYF	TGTGCCAGCAGCCCCCCAGGCAGGGGGACCACAGATACGCAGTATTTT
TRBD1	NA	15	TRBV28	TRBJ1-2	CASSTTGGLGWGYTF	TGTGCCAGCAGTACGACAGGGGGCCTCGGTTGGGGCTACACCTTC
TRBD2	NA	17	TRBV4-2	TRBJ2-3	CASSQAGGGSSTDTQYF	TGTGCCAGCAGCCAAGCGGGAGGCGGTTCTAGCACAGATACGCAGTATTTT
TRBD1	NA	14	TRBV28	TRBJ1-6	CASSSTGVSSPLHF	TGTGCCAGCAGTTCTACAGGGGTGAGTTCACCCCTCCACTTT
NA	NA	15	TRBV6-5	TRBJ1-1	CASRYPSGASTEAFF	TGTGCCAGCCGTTATCCCTCAGGGGCCAGCACTGAAGCTTTCTTT
NA	NA	15	TRBV7-9	TRBJ2-3	CASSLATSGTDTQYF	TGTGCCAGCAGCTTAGCGACATCAGGCACAGATACGCAGTATTTT
NA	NA	14	TRBV5-6	TRBJ1-4	CASSLFGGGEKLFF	TGTGCCAGCAGCTTGTTCGGGGGTGGGGAAAAACTGTTTTTT
NA	NA	14	TRBV5-1	TRBJ1-1	CASSLFVSNTEAFF	TGCGCCAGCAGCTTGTTCGTGTCGAACACTGAAGCTTTCTTT
TRBD2	NA	16	TRBV19	TRBJ2-1	CASSILAGGTYNEQFF	TGTGCCAGTAGTATACTAGCGGGGGGGACCTACAATGAGCAGTTCTTC
TRBD1	NA	16	TRBV11-2	TRBJ1-4	CASSLETGALGEKLFF	TGTGCCAGCAGCTTAGAGACAGGGGCTCTTGGTGAAAAACTGTTTTTT
TRBD1	NA	18	TRBV6-2/TRBV6-3	TRBJ1-4	CASSYSSGQVALNEKLFF	TGTGCCAGCAGTTACTCGTCGGGACAGGTTGCATTAAATGAAAAACTGTTTTTT
NA	once	16	TRBV19	TRBJ2-6	CASSVLRDSGANVLTF	TGTGCCAGTAGTGTTCTCAGGGACTCTGGGGCCAACGTCCTGACTTTC
TRBD1	NA	15	TRBV5-8	TRBJ1-4	CASSTRQGLNEKLFF	TGTGCCAGCAGCACCCGACAGGGGTTAAATGAAAAACTGTTTTTT
NA	NA	17	TRBV7-3	TRBJ1-6	CASSHFGGDGGNSPLHF	TGTGCCAGCAGCCATTTTGGGGGGGACGGTGGTAATTCACCCCTCCACTTT
NA	NA	13	TRBV28	TRBJ1-2	CASSLGRANRYTF	TGTGCCAGCAGTTTAGGGAGGGCCAATCGCTACACCTTC
TRBD1	once	14	TRBV28	TRBJ1-2	CASSSTTGGYGYTF	TGTGCCAGCAGTTCGACGACAGGGGGCTATGGCTACACCTTC
TRBD1	NA	20	TRBV6-2/TRBV6-3	TRBJ1-6	CASSYQTGQGTSSYNSPLHF	TGTGCCAGCAGTTACCAAACCGGACAGGGGACGAGCTCCTATAATTCACCCCTCCACTTT
NA	NA	16	TRBV5-5	TRBJ1-4	CASSLVVGGLNEKLFF	TGTGCCAGCAGCTTGGTCGTTGGTGGCCTTAATGAAAAACTGTTTTTT
NA	NA	16	TRBV7-2	TRBJ2-7	CASSLVGLRKGYEQYF	TGTGCCAGCAGCTTAGTGGGGCTACGAAAGGGCTACGAGCAGTACTTC
TRBD2	NA	15	TRBV3-1/TRBV3-2	TRBJ2-5	CASSRTSGGPETQYF	TGTGCCAGCAGCCGGACTAGCGGGGGCCCCGAGACCCAGTACTTC
TRBD1	NA	14	TRBV19	TRBJ1-4	CASSLTGIQEKLFF	TGTGCCAGTAGCTTGACAGGGATTCAGGAAAAACTGTTTTTT
NA	NA	16	TRBV25-1	TRBJ1-2	CASSEYKGQGRTGYTF	TGTGCCAGCAGTGAATATAAGGGGCAGGGTCGGACCGGCTACACCTTC
NA	once	14	TRBV6-2/TRBV6-3	TRBJ1-1	CASSWAGRGTEAFF	TGTGCCAGCAGTTGGGCGGGGAGGGGAACTGAAGCTTTCTTT
NA	NA	13	TRBV29-1	TRBJ2-7	CSVEKDYPYEQYF	TGCAGCGTTGAGAAGGACTATCCCTACGAGCAGTACTTC
NA	NA	13	TRBV30	TRBJ1-3	CAKGEPSGNTIYF	TGTGCCAAGGGGGAACCCTCTGGAAACACCATATATTTT
NA	once	14	TRBV28	TRBJ2-4	CASPSQGGQNIQYF	TGTGCCAGCCCAAGTCAGGGAGGCCAAAACATTCAGTACTTC
TRBD1	NA	14	TRBV28	TRBJ2-1	CASSFVVGRQGEFF	TGTGCCAGCAGTTTCGTCGTGGGGCGGCAGGGGGAGTTCTTC
TRBD1	NA	16	TRBV7-6	TRBJ2-1	CASSAQQGSVYNEQFF	TGTGCCAGCAGCGCCCAACAGGGGAGCGTCTACAATGAGCAGTTCTTC
TRBD1	NA	15	TRBV13	TRBJ2-7	CASSLPFWTGQGLYF	TGTGCCAGCAGCTTACCCTTTTGGACCGGACAGGGCCTGTACTTC
TRBD1	NA	19	TRBV10-2	TRBJ1-5	CASSKLGGQGAGRNQPQHF	TGCGCCAGCAGCAAGCTAGGGGGGCAGGGGGCTGGTAGGAATCAGCCCCAGCATTTT
NA	NA	12	TRBV12-3/TRBV12-4	TRBJ2-7	CASSLRGYEQYF	TGTGCCAGCAGTTTACGAGGTTACGAGCAGTACTTC
NA	few	13	TRBV2	TRBJ1-1	CASSDRLLTEAFF	TGTGCCAGCAGTGACAGGTTACTCACTGAAGCTTTCTTT
NA	NA	15	TRBV16	TRBJ1-5	CASSQSGASNQPQHF	TGTGCCAGCAGCCAATCGGGGGCTAGCAATCAGCCCCAGCATTTT
NA	NA	19	TRBV10-2	TRBJ2-5	CASSDLSVGQTGIGETQYF	TGCGCCAGCAGTGATCTTAGCGTCGGTCAAACAGGGATCGGGGAGACCCAGTACTTC
NA	NA	15	TRBV2	TRBJ1-5	CASRKTGYSNQPQHF	TGTGCCAGCAGGAAGACAGGCTATAGCAATCAGCCCCAGCATTTT
TRBD2	NA	17	TRBV19	TRBJ2-2	CASKASGGAFGAGELFF	TGTGCCAGTAAGGCTAGCGGGGGGGCTTTTGGCGCCGGGGAGCTGTTTTTT
TRBD1	NA	14	TRBV6-1	TRBJ1-2	CASSEWTGNYGYTF	TGTGCCAGCAGTGAATGGACAGGCAACTATGGCTACACCTTC
TRBD1	NA	14	TRBV4-3	TRBJ2-7	CASSHGTGLYEQYF	TGCGCCAGCAGCCACGGGACAGGGCTTTACGAGCAGTACTTC
NA	NA	14	TRBV4-1	TRBJ2-2	CASSQGFSTGELFF	TGCGCCAGCAGCCAAGGCTTTAGCACCGGGGAGCTGTTTTTT
TRBD2	NA	17	TRBV6-2/TRBV6-3	TRBJ2-4	CASSPSGGMSGSNIQYF	TGTGCCAGCAGCCCCTCCGGGGGGATGTCAGGGTCGAACATTCAGTACTTC
NA	once	14	TRBV5-1	TRBJ2-2	CASRAVLNTGELFF	TGCGCCAGCAGGGCGGTCTTGAACACCGGGGAGCTGTTTTTT
NA	NA	15	TRBV4-2	TRBJ1-4	CASSQDWESNEKLFF	TGTGCCAGCAGCCAAGATTGGGAGAGTAATGAAAAACTGTTTTTT
NA	once	15	TRBV10-3	TRBJ2-7	CAISESPQTIYEQYF	TGTGCCATCAGTGAGTCCCCACAGACGATCTACGAGCAGTACTTC